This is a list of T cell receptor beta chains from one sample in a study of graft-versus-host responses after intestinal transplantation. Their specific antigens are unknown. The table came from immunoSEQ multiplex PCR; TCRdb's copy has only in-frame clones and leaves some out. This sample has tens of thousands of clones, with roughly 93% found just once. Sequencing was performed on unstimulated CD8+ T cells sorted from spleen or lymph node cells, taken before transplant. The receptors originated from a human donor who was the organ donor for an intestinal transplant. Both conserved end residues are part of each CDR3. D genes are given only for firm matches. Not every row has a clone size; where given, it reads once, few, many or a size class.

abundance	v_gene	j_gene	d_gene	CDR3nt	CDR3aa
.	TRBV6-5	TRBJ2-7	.	TGTGCCAGCAGTTACTCGGACGCTAGCTCCTACGAGCAGTACTTC	CASSYSDASSYEQYF
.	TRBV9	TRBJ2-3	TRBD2	TGTGCCAGCAGCGGAGGGGCTAGCGGGACAGATACGCAGTATTTT	CASSGGASGTDTQYF
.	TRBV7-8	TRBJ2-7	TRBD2	TGTGCCAGCAGCTTAGTCGTGTCGGGACTAGCTGGTTACGAGCAGTACTTC	CASSLVVSGLAGYEQYF
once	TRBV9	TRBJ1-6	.	TGTGCCAGCAGCGTAGGGGGGCAGGATAATTCACCCCTCCACTTT	CASSVGGQDNSPLHF
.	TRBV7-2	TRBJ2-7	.	TGTGCCAGCAGCCCCGCCTACGAGCAGTACTTC	CASSPAYEQYF
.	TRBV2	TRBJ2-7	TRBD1	TGTGCCAGCAGAAGCCCGGGACAGGGGATCCACGAGCAGTACTTC	CASRSPGQGIHEQYF
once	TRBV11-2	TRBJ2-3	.	TGTGCCAGCAGCCCGCACCCCACAGATACGCAGTATTTT	CASSPHPTDTQYF
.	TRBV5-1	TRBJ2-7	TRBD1	TGCGCCAGCAGCTTAACCGGGACAGGGGGTTCCGACGAGCAGTACTTC	CASSLTGTGGSDEQYF
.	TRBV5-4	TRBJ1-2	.	TGTGCCAGCAGCTTCGGGGGGATAGGCTACACCTTC	CASSFGGIGYTF
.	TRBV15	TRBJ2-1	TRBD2	TGTGCCACCAGCAGAGATCATAAAGCGGGAGGGAATCTAGGCCACAATGAGCAGTTCTTC	CATSRDHKAGGNLGHNEQFF
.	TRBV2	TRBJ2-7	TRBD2	TGTGCCGGAGTAGTGGGCGGGAGACGTGAGCAGTACTTC	CAGVVGGRREQYF
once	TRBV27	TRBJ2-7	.	TGTGCCAGCAGTTTGGTGTTCTCCTACGAGCAGTACTTC	CASSLVFSYEQYF
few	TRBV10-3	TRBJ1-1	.	TGTGCCATCAGTGGACCAGGGATGGGCACTGAAGCTTTCTTT	CAISGPGMGTEAFF